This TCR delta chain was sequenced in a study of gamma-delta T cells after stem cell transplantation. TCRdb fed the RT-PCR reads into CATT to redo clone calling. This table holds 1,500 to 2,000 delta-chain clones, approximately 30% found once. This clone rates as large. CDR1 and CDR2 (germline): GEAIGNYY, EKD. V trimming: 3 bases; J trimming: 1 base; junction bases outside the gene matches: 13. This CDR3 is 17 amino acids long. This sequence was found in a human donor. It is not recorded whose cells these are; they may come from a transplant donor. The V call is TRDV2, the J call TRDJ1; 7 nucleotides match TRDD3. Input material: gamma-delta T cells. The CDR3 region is CACDAILGPTSTDKLIF. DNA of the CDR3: TGTGCCTGTGACGCTATACTGGGGCCGACTTCCACCGATAAACTCATCTTT.